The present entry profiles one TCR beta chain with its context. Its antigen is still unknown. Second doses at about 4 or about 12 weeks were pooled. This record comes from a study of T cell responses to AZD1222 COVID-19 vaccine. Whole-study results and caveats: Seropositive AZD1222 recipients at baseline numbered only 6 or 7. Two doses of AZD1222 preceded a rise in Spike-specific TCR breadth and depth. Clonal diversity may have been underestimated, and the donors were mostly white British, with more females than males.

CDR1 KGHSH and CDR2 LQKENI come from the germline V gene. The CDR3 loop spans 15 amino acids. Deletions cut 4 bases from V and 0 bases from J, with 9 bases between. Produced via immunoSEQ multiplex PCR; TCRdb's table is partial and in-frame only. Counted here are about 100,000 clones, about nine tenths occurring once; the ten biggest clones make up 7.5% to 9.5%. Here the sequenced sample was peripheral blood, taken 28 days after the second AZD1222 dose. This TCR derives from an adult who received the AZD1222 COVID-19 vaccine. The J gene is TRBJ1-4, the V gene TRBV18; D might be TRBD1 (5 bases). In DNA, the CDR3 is TGTGCCAGCTCACAGGGGAGTGCAACTAATGAAAAACTGTTTTTT. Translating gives CASSQGSATNEKLFF.